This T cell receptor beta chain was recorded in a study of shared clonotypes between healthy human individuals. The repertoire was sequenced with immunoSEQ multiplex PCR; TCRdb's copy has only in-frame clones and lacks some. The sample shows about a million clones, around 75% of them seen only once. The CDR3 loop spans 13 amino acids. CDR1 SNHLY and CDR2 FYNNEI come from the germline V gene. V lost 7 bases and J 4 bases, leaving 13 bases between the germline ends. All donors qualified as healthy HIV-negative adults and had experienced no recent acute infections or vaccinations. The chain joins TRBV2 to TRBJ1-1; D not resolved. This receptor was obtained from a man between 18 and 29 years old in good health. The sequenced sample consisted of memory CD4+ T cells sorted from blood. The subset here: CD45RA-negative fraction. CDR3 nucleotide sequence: TGTGCCAGCACCTACGGACTAGCCACTGAAGCTTTCTTT. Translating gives CASTYGLATEAFF.